The sequence of this T cell receptor (beta chain) was determined in a study of blood T cell repertoires in COVID-19. This CDR3 is 15 amino acids long. V was pared by 4 bases and J by 2 bases, with 14 bases between. Per germline, CDR1 SGDLS and CDR2 YYNGEE. In the authors' methods: Using reference gene primer amplification, nucleated cell counts were estimated. The assay was immunoSEQ multiplex PCR, and TCRdb's table has in-frame clones only and misses some. V and J calls and clone size are copied from that table; D and trimming were computed from the DNA. This table holds more than 300,000 clones, around 90% found once. Those who participated ranged in age from about 18 to 89 years and resided in 20 to 30 US areas. Assignment of participants to cohorts was predicated upon participant-reported clinical history.

Material: PBMCs or T cells enriched from blood (not recorded which). The chain couples TRBV9 to TRBJ2-3, with a possible D match to TRBD2 (5 bases). The source is a woman in her twenties or thirties who had recovered from COVID-19. CDR3 amino acids: CASSTRGRSTDTQYF. CDR3 DNA sequence: TGTGCCAGCAGCACCCGCGGGCGGTCCACAGATACGCAGTATTTT.